Below are 14 T cell receptor beta chains sequenced from a single sample in a study of OX40 agonist ivuxolimab in advanced cancers. Clones were sequenced by immunoSEQ multiplex PCR, and TCRdb holds only the in-frame ones, with some missing. There are 70,000 to 95,000 clones in the sample; 80% to 90% occur only once, and less than 0.85% lies in the top ten. The source material was CD4+ or CD8+ T cells sorted from blood, sampled in a trial of the OX40 agonist ivuxolimab. These receptors came from an adult with an advanced solid tumor such as melanoma, head and neck, liver or kidney cancer.

CDR3 in DNA: TGTGCCAGCAGCCCCCTTGGGATTGGGCGCCACACAGATACGCAGTATTTT. The encoded protein is CASSPLGIGRHTDTQYF. The V and J genes are TRBV7-3 and TRBJ2-3; D is undetermined. Trimming took off 5 bases at V and 2 bases at J, with 20 bases between the two ends. CDR1 and CDR2 (germline): SGHTA, FQGTGA. This CDR3 contains 17 residues.

J is TRBJ1-1 and V is TRBV28; D possibly corresponds to TRBD1 (5 bases). CDR3 length: 15 amino acids. Germline CDR1 reads MDHEN; CDR2 reads SYDVKM. V was pared by 5 bases and J by 0 bases, with 13 bases between. CDR3 amino acids: CASSMGGFMNTEAFF. CDR3 nucleotide sequence: TGTGCCAGCAGTATGGGGGGGTTTATGAACACTGAAGCTTTCTTT.

The rearrangement links TRBV9 to TRBJ2-1; D unclear. From germline, CDR1 is SGDLS and CDR2 YYNGEE. The CDR3 runs 15 residues. Trimming took 4 bases from V and 4 from J, leaving 15 bases between them. CDR3 residues: CASSPPPDLYNEQFF. The CDR3 nucleotides read TGTGCCAGCAGCCCACCTCCGGATTTATACAATGAGCAGTTCTTC.

The rearrangement uses TRBV19 and TRBJ2-1; 13 bases align to TRBD2. The germline V gene encodes CDR1 LNHDA and CDR2 SQIVND (reference sequence). The CDR3 has 16 amino acids. V shed 3 bases, J shed 9 bases, and the junction held 8 bases outside the gene matches. The CDR3 nucleotides are TGTGCCAGTAGTATCCTAGGGACTAGCGGGAACAGTGAGCAGTTCTTC. It specifies CASSILGTSGNSEQFF. The full variable domain, with the rest looked up from reference TRBV19 and TRBJ2-1, is DGGITQSPKYLFRKEGQNVTLSCEQNLNHDAMYWYRQDPGQGLRLIYYSQIVNDFQKGDIAEGYSVSREKKESFPLTVTSAQKNPTAFYLCASSILGTSGNSEQFFGPGTRLTVL.

The chain joins TRBV18 to TRBJ1-5; no definite D call. This CDR3 comprises 14 residues. Germline values: CDR1 KGHSH, CDR2 LQKENI. Trimming stripped 4 bases from V and 0 bases from J, with 7 bases between. In DNA form, the CDR3 reads TGTGCCAGCTCACAGGGTAATAGCAATCAGCCCCAGCATTTT. Translation: CASSQGNSNQPQHF.

In regard to this clone: The sample contains more than one DNA sequence encoding this CDR3. The chain uses TRBV18 and TRBJ2-5; the D is unclear. The CDR3 runs to 12 residues. Germline V lookup: CDR1 KGHSH, CDR2 LQKENI. Trimming took off 6 bases at V and 0 bases at J, with 5 bases between the two ends. As DNA, the CDR3 is TGTGCCAGCTCCCCGTACCAAGAGACCCAGTACTTC. Translated, it gives CASSPYQETQYF.

J is TRBJ2-2 and V is TRBV18, with D hard to call. This CDR3 is built from 12 residues. The V end was cut by 1 base, the J end by 7 bases, with 4 bases between. Germline CDR1 reads KGHSH; CDR2 reads LQKENI. CDR3 region: CASSPLGGELFF. The CDR3 region has the DNA TGTGCCAGCTCACCACTGGGCGGGGAGCTGTTTTTT.

The chain has TRBV19 and TRBJ2-3; 7 bases line up with TRBD2. In germline, CDR1 is LNHDA, CDR2 SQIVND (reference sequence). The V segment lost 4 bases and the J segment 2 bases; nucleotides outside the gene matches: 9. The CDR3 sequence is 16 residues long. The CDR3, as DNA: TGTGCCAGTAGTACCCGGGGGGATGGCTTCACAGATACGCAGTATTTT. As protein: CASSTRGDGFTDTQYF. Filled out from reference TRBV19 and TRBJ2-3, the complete variable domain reads DGGITQSPKYLFRKEGQNVTLSCEQNLNHDAMYWYRQDPGQGLRLIYYSQIVNDFQKGDIAEGYSVSREKKESFPLTVTSAQKNPTAFYLCASSTRGDGFTDTQYFGPGTRLTVL.

In its sample, this clone was seen once. The chain has TRBV7-9 and TRBJ1-1, with D possibly matching TRBD1 (6 bases). Germline assignment: CDR1 SEHNR and CDR2 FQNEAQ (reference sequence). This CDR3 is built from 12 residues. V shed 11 bases and J shed 5 bases, with 15 bases lying between them. DNA for the CDR3: TGTGCCTCAAACAGGGCGGTTACTGAAGCTTTCTTT. It is translated as CASNRAVTEAFF. Full variable domain (rest looked up from reference TRBV7-9 and TRBJ1-1): DTGVSQNPRHKITKRGQNVTFRCDPISEHNRLYWYRQTLGQGPEFLTYFQNEAQLEKSRLLSDRFSAERPKGSFSTLEIQRTEQGDSAMYLCASNRAVTEAFFGQGTRLTVV.

The gene calls are TRBV5-1 and TRBJ2-7, with 16 bases matching TRBD2. The CDR3 is made up of 17 amino acids. Germline V gene data show CDR1 as SGHRS and CDR2 as YFSETQ. The V segment lost 4 bases and the J segment 3 bases; nucleotides outside the gene matches: 7. The CDR3 coding sequence is TGCGCCAGCAGCCCAGAGGGACTAGCGGGAGGGGGCTACGAGCAGTACTTC. Translation: CASSPEGLAGGGYEQYF.

This clone came up once. This chain connects TRBV9 to TRBJ2-7; D is perhaps TRBD2 (5 bases). CDR1 is SGDLS, CDR2 YYNGEE, per germline. CDR3 length equals 13 residues. V was cut by 0 bases and J by 6 bases, with 10 bases left in between. The CDR3 region is CASSVGVGSEQYF. For the CDR3, the DNA is TGTGCCAGCAGCGTAGGGGTAGGGAGCGAGCAGTACTTC.

This chain joins TRBV6-5 and TRBJ1-5; TRBD1 is a possible D gene (6 bases). Trimming removed 0 bases at V and 3 bases at J, with 9 bases between. CDR1 and CDR2 from the germline V gene are MNHEY and SVGAGI. CDR3 size: 15 residues. In DNA form, the CDR3 reads TGTGCCAGCAGTTACTCGGGGGCGAACAATCAGCCCCAGCATTTT. It is translated as CASSYSGANNQPQHF.

This clone was found once. This rearrangement joins TRBV7-2 to TRBJ2-2; a weak D match, TRBD2 (5 bases). The CDR3 loop spans 16 amino acids. Germline V lookup: CDR1 SGHTA, CDR2 FQGNSA. V lost 4 bases and J 1 base, leaving 13 bases between the germline ends. CDR3 nucleotide sequence: TGTGCCAGCAGCTCTCGGGGTAGCAGGAACACCGGGGAGCTGTTTTTT. Its translation is CASSSRGSRNTGELFF.

The V and J genes are TRBV7-3 and TRBJ2-5; the D is unclear. Germline CDR1 is SGHTA and CDR2 is FQGTGA. With 4 bases removed from V and 5 bases from J, the gap between germline ends came to 11 bases. This CDR3 region has 13 residues. CDR3 nucleotide sequence: TGTGCCAGCAGCTCCGGTGTCAGCGAGACCCAGTACTTC. It codes for CASSSGVSETQYF.